This T cell receptor beta chain derives from a study of blood T cell repertoires in COVID-19. The CDR3 has 14 amino acids. Sequencing used immunoSEQ multiplex PCR; TCRdb keeps in-frame clones, though not all of them. The sample contains about 230,000 clones, approximately 87% of which appear only once. This TCR was recovered from a woman between 65 and 79 years old with active or convalescent COVID-19. This chain joins TRBV21-1 and TRBJ2-5; the table's D call, TRBD1, has no DNA check behind it. TRBV21-1 is classified as a pseudogene. The sample consisted of peripheral blood. CDR3 sequence: CASSRQTGGETQYF. In DNA, the CDR3 is TGTGCCAGCAGCCGACAGACAGGGGGAGAGACCCAGTACTTC.